This T cell receptor (beta chain) was identified in a study of blood T cell repertoires in COVID-19. V was cut by 0 bases and J by 1 base, with 15 bases left in between. CDR1 KGHSH and CDR2 LQKENI come from the germline V gene. The CDR3 extends over 17 amino acids. Some clones are missing from TCRdb's copy, which holds only in-frame ones; the method was immunoSEQ multiplex PCR. This table has approximately 110,000 clones, roughly 72% appearing once. This rearrangement joins TRBV18 to TRBJ1-1; TRBD1 might be the D (6 bases). The TCR originated in a man aged 80 or over with COVID-19, enrolled during active disease. The specimen was peripheral blood. Written as DNA, the CDR3 is TGTGCCAGCTCACCACCTGGACAGTCAGGAGGGAACACTGAAGCTTTCTTT. This encodes CASSPPGQSGGNTEAFF.